The 23 T cell receptor beta chains presented below share a single source sample, sequenced in a study of regulatory T cells in long-lasting Graves disease (dated by TCRdb to the early 2020s). Libraries came from multiplex PCR. Sequencing relied on an Illumina HiSeq 4000. iRepertoire HTBI primers and Arm-PCR amplification of CDR3 regions were used to construct TCR beta libraries. Using fastp at Q25 and MiXCR, TCRdb reprocessed the public reads and kept productive beta chains. Here each entry gathers all rows of one CDR3 protein and keeps the most common genes and DNA. This sample lists approximately 400,000 distinct CDR3 sequences; less than 30% were detected once. The top ten clones comprise around a quarter of the sample. The time point label, as the study defines it: persistent/refractory GD, antithyroid drugs over 5 years with positive TRAb. RNA was extracted from PBMCs in TRIzol for both TCR sequencing and RNA sequencing.

The specimen comprised peripheral blood mononuclear cells (PBMCs), sampled when the disease was refractory, from a patient treated with antithyroid drugs. The receptors originated from a woman between 35 and 50 years old with Graves disease. Donor details come from another sample of the same person, matched by shared clones.

Here the CDR3 reads CASSFASGLGNQPQHF. As DNA, the CDR3 is TGTGCCAGCAGTTTCGCCTCGGGGTTGGGCAATCAGCCCCAGCATTTT. This sequence joins TRBV12-3 or TRBV12-4 and TRBJ1-5; D is ambiguous. Trimming removed 3 bases from V and 2 bases from J, with 14 bases in between. This CDR3 region has 16 residues.

This chain joins TRBV20-1 and TRBJ2-2, with D perhaps given as TRBD1 or TRBD2 (5 bases each). Germline V lookup: CDR1 DFQATT, CDR2 SNEGSKA (reference sequence). The CDR3 loop spans 15 amino acids. The V end was cut by 1 base, the J end by 2 bases, with 11 bases between. CDR3 protein: CSARVTGRNTGELFF. CDR3 coding DNA: TGCAGTGCTAGAGTAACGGGACGAAACACCGGGGAGCTGTTTTTT.

The table lists this clonotype with many counts. The chain employs TRBV7-9 and TRBJ1-2; 12 nucleotides line up with TRBD1. The CDR3 has 14 amino acids. V shed 5 bases, J shed 8 bases, and the junction held 6 bases outside the gene matches. Per the germline V gene, CDR1 is SEHNR and CDR2 is FQNEAQ (reference sequence). The CDR3 sequence is CASSQGQGASGYTF. CDR3 DNA sequence: TGTGCCAGCAGCCAGGGACAGGGGGCATCGGGCTACACCTTC.

This clonotype was observed at least ten times. This chain uses TRBV2 with TRBJ1-1, with D possibly matching TRBD1 (6 bases). Trimming left V 6 bases short and J 5 bases short, with 16 bases between. The germline V gene encodes CDR1 SNHLY and CDR2 FYNNEI. The CDR3 totals 14 residues. This CDR3 is CASRKQGTATEAFF. CDR3 bases: TGTGCCAGCAGAAAACAGGGAACGGCGACTGAAGCTTTCTTT.

This clonotype was seen only a few times. The chain joins TRBV20-1 to TRBJ2-7; D gene unclear. The germline V and J ends were trimmed by 3 bases and 4 bases, with 7 bases remaining between them. The CDR3 runs to 11 residues. Germline CDR1 and CDR2: DFQATT and SNEGSKA (reference sequence). The CDR3 bases are TGCAGTGCTAGTTCCGGGTACGAGCAGTACTTC. It codes for CSASSGYEQYF.

This clonotype has a count of ten or more. This chain joins TRBV2 and TRBJ1-4; a possible D gene is TRBD1 (6 bases). The CDR3 length is 14 residues. Trimming took off 10 bases at V and 0 bases at J, with 12 bases between the two ends. The V gene's germline CDR1 is SNHLY and CDR2 FYNNEI. CDR3 loop: CATRTVATNEKLFF. The DNA of the CDR3 is TGTGCCACGAGGACAGTTGCAACTAATGAAAAACTGTTTTTT.

The chain recombines TRBV7-9 with TRBJ2-7; the D gene is possibly TRBD2 (6 bases). The V end lost 5 bases, the J end lost 3 bases, and 17 bases lay between the germline ends. Per germline, CDR1 SEHNR and CDR2 FQNEAQ (reference sequence). This CDR3 has 15 residues. Here the CDR3 DNA reads TGTGCCAGCAGCAGTCCCCGGAGGGAAAACTACGAGCAGTACTTC. Amino acid sequence: CASSSPRRENYEQYF.

This rearrangement joins TRBV10-3 to TRBJ2-5; 7 bases match TRBD2. The CDR3 runs to 12 residues. Germline-derived CDR1 and CDR2 are ENHRY and SYGVKD. V shed 8 bases and J 5 bases; nucleotides not matched to a gene: 5. The DNA of the CDR3 is TGTGCCATCGGGGGGGTCCACGAGACCCAGTACTTC. This gives the protein CAIGGVHETQYF.

The chain combines TRBV19 with TRBJ2-2; D call uncertain. CDR1 and CDR2 from the germline V gene are LNHDA and SQIVND (reference sequence). There are 16 residues in the CDR3. The ends were cut back, 2 bases at V and 7 bases at J, with 17 bases in the middle. CDR3 nucleotides: TGTGCCAGTAGTATAAATTTTTTCTCGGCAAACGGGGAGCTGTTTTTT. This translates into CASSINFFSANGELFF.

This clonotype came up many times. This chain uses TRBV6-2 or TRBV6-3 with TRBJ2-7; 8 nucleotides line up with TRBD1. The CDR3 length is 14 residues. Germline trimming cut 2 bases from V and 2 bases from J; bases unmatched to any gene: 2. Looked up from germline, CDR1 is MNHEY and CDR2 is SVGEGT. The CDR3 nucleotides read TGTGCCAGCAGTTACGGGACAGGCGCCTACGAGCAGTACTTC. Translation gives CASSYGTGAYEQYF.

This clonotype is termed large. The chain employs TRBV19 and TRBJ2-5, with 7 bases that match TRBD2. J lost 2 bases, V lost 4 bases, and 4 bases had no gene match. This CDR3 region has 14 residues. Germline CDR1 reads LNHDA; CDR2 reads SQIVND (reference sequence). The CDR3 reads CASSTRDYQETQYF. The CDR3 nucleotides are TGTGCCAGTAGTACCCGGGACTATCAAGAGACCCAGTACTTC.

The chain combines TRBV20-1 with TRBJ2-2; 10 positions agree with TRBD1. The CDR3 length is 13 residues. CDR1 and CDR2 (germline): DFQATT, SNEGSKA (reference sequence). The trim removed 6 bases at V and 6 bases at J, leaving 4 bases unmatched. The CDR3 here is CSARTGGAGELFF. CDR3 nucleotide sequence: TGCAGTGCGCGGACAGGGGGTGCCGGGGAGCTGTTTTTT.

Remarks on this clonotype: A single base separates this from a much larger clone, so it may be a read error. The chain couples TRBV29-1 to TRBJ1-1; D unclear. This CDR3 contains 15 residues. In germline, CDR1 is SQVTM, CDR2 ANQGSEA. The CDR3 DNA reads as TGCAGCGTTGTATCGTGGGGTATTCTGAACGCTGAAGCTTTCTTT. Residues: CSVVSWGILNAEAFF.

This clonotype was recorded at least ten times. This chain joins TRBV6-1 and TRBJ2-7; no definite D call. The length of the CDR3 is 13 residues. Germline CDR1 and CDR2: MNHNS and SASEGT. The V end was cut by 7 bases, the J end by 4 bases, with 14 bases between. As DNA, the CDR3 is TGTGCCAGCATTGACACCTACCCTTACGAGCAGTACTTC. Translating it yields CASIDTYPYEQYF.

The V gene is TRBV20-1, the J gene TRBJ2-7, with 11 bases identical to TRBD2. Germline CDR1 DFQATT, CDR2 SNEGSKA (reference sequence). The CDR3 is made up of 14 amino acids. Losses at the gene ends were 8 bases for V and 3 bases for J; bases not matched to a gene: 9. The CDR3 reads CSTPSGRSIYEQYF. The DNA for the CDR3 is TGCAGTACCCCTAGCGGGAGGTCAATCTACGAGCAGTACTTC.

The chain is built from TRBV29-1 and TRBJ1-2; no clear D gene. Deletions cut 4 bases from V and 4 bases from J, with 13 bases between. The CDR3 runs 13 residues. The germline V gene has CDR1 SQVTM and CDR2 ANQGSEA. CDR3 sequence reads: CSVAERAIYGYTF. CDR3 DNA: TGCAGCGTTGCGGAACGGGCGATCTATGGCTACACCTTC.

This clonotype occurred many times. The chain employs TRBV5-1 and TRBJ1-5, with 9 bases lining up with TRBD1. Germline values: CDR1 SGHRS, CDR2 YFSETQ. The length of the CDR3 is 15 residues. Unmatched junction bases numbered 3, after V lost 0 bases and J lost 5 bases. The CDR3 here is CASSLDGTGYQPQHF. CDR3 bases: TGCGCCAGCAGCTTGGACGGGACAGGGTATCAGCCCCAGCATTTT.

The chain has TRBV5-1 and TRBJ2-5; D is uncertain. This CDR3 is 17 amino acids long. Trimming took 2 bases from V and 6 from J, leaving 23 bases between them. Germline V gene lookup returns CDR1 SGHRS and CDR2 YFSETQ. DNA of the CDR3: TGCGCCAGCAGCTTAGTATCCCTGGAAAAATTTCCTAAGACCCAGTACTTC. This encodes CASSLVSLEKFPKTQYF.

The rearrangement uses TRBV20-1 and TRBJ1-6; TRBD1 agrees at 9 bases. The germline V gene has CDR1 DFQATT and CDR2 SNEGSKA (reference sequence). The CDR3 is 15 amino acids. With 1 base clipped from V and 6 bases from J, the junction kept 4 bases outside the gene matches. The CDR3 loop reads CSARGGQGGNSPLHF. In DNA, the CDR3 is TGCAGTGCTAGAGGGGGACAGGGAGGTAATTCACCCCTCCACTTT.

The chain carries TRBV29-1 and TRBJ2-7; D is perhaps TRBD1 (6 bases). Germline V gene sequence: CDR1 SQVTM, CDR2 ANQGSEA. The CDR3 is made up of 13 amino acids. V shed 4 bases and J shed 7 bases, with 17 bases lying between them. CDR3 loop: CSVGTGSSGEQYF. The CDR3 coding sequence is TGCAGCGTTGGAACAGGGTCTTCTGGGGAGCAGTACTTC.

This clonotype has ten or more counts. The chain recombines TRBV7-2 with TRBJ2-5; tentative D call: TRBD2 (6 bases). V lost 4 bases, J lost 5 bases, and 11 bases lay in between. CDR1 SGHTA and CDR2 FQGNSA come from the germline V gene. CDR3 length: 13 amino acids. CDR3 in amino acids: CASSYRRVETQYF. CDR3 nucleotide sequence: TGTGCCAGCAGCTACCGGAGGGTTGAGACCCAGTACTTC.

The V call is TRBV5-1, the J call TRBJ2-2; TRBD2 might be the D (6 bases). The V end lost 7 bases, the J end lost 0 bases, and 10 bases lay between the germline ends. Per germline, CDR1 SGHRS and CDR2 YFSETQ. The CDR3 is 14 amino acids. The CDR3 here is CASGTDANTGELFF. The CDR3 bases are TGCGCCAGCGGGACTGACGCGAACACCGGGGAGCTGTTTTTT.

The gene calls are TRBV28 and TRBJ2-3, with 7 bases lining up with TRBD1. There are 14 residues in the CDR3. After removal of 5 bases from V and 8 bases from J, the junction contained 10 bases not matched to a gene. Germline lookup yields CDR1 MDHEN and CDR2 SYDVKM. The CDR3 region is CASSPRQGVATQYF. The CDR3 DNA reads as TGTGCCAGCAGTCCCAGACAGGGAGTTGCTACGCAGTATTTT.